One and the same sample provided the 27 T cell receptor beta chains below, sequenced in a study of T cells after yellow fever vaccination. TCRdb called the 5' RACE reads again in MiXCR, with one record for every CDR3 protein. Here the sample spans 400,000 to 650,000 distinct CDR3 sequences, 21% being singletons. Here the sequenced sample was PBMCs, taken roughly 20 days after the first yellow fever vaccination. The receptor source for this set is a man aged 18 to 30 who received the YFV17D yellow fever vaccine.

This clonotype was observed a few times. The chain couples TRBV6-1 to TRBJ2-1, with 10 bases aligning to TRBD2. Losses at the gene ends were 8 bases for V and 10 bases for J; bases not matched to a gene: 11. CDR1 is MNHNS, CDR2 SASEGT, per germline. The CDR3 contains 14 residues. CDR3 sequence reads: CASHPLAGDGEQFF. As DNA, the CDR3 is TGTGCCAGCCACCCTCTAGCGGGGGACGGGGAGCAGTTCTTC.

This clonotype was detected ten times or more. The chain combines TRBV5-6 with TRBJ1-1; no reliable D call. The CDR3 contains 11 residues. V was pared by 2 bases and J by 7 bases, with 6 bases between. CDR1 and CDR2 from the germline V gene are SGHDT and YYEEEE. CDR3 coding DNA: TGTGCCAGCAGCTTACGGTTTGAAGCTTTCTTT. Amino acid sequence: CASSLRFEAFF.

This sequence joins TRBV20-1 and TRBJ1-2; D remains ambiguous. The ends were cut back, 5 bases at V and 2 bases at J, with 9 bases in the middle. Germline V gene lookup returns CDR1 DFQATT and CDR2 SNEGSKA (reference sequence). This CDR3 contains 12 residues. The CDR3 DNA follows: TGCAGTGCTGAACAGCAAAACTATGGCTACACCTTC. Protein: CSAEQQNYGYTF.

The chain combines TRBV6-4 with TRBJ2-1, with a possible D match to TRBD1 (6 bases). The CDR3 extends over 15 amino acids. Trimming shortened V by 5 bases and J by 9 bases, and 20 bases separated the two germline ends. The V gene's germline CDR1 is MRHNA and CDR2 SNTAGT. The CDR3 DNA is TGTGCCAGCAGTTTACAGGGTACCGCACGCGGTGAGCAGTTCTTC. This encodes CASSLQGTARGEQFF.

This clonotype came up a few times. CDR3 nucleotide sequence: TGTGCCAGCAGATACGCCGACAGGGCGGGAGAGCAGTACGTC. Translated, it gives CASRYADRAGEQYV. The gene calls are TRBV28 and TRBJ2-7, with D maybe TRBD1 (7 bases). Germline CDR1 reads MDHEN; CDR2 reads SYDVKM. Trimming removed 6 bases at V and 7 bases at J, with 19 bases between. The CDR3 extends over 14 amino acids.

This clonotype occurred a few times. The CDR3 spells CASSPGIIQETQYF. As DNA, the CDR3 is TGTGCCAGCTCACCGGGGATTATCCAAGAGACCCAGTACTTC. The V call is TRBV18, the J call TRBJ2-5; D not resolved. The CDR3 spans 14 residues. The V gene's germline CDR1 is KGHSH and CDR2 LQKENI. Trimming stripped 3 bases from V and 1 base from J, with 9 bases between.

This clonotype was found a few times. The gene calls are TRBV11-1 and TRBJ2-6; the D is unclear. This CDR3 comprises 20 residues. The V and J ends lost 6 bases and 0 bases respectively, with 24 bases between them. CDR1 is SGHAT and CDR2 is FQDESV in the germline V gene (reference sequence). The CDR3 nucleotides are TGTGCCAGCAGTTCTAGTATCCGGACCGCCGGATACTCTGGGGCCAACGTCCTGACTTTC. It encodes CASSSSIRTAGYSGANVLTF.

The rearrangement joins TRBV7-9 to TRBJ1-1; no clear D gene. Germline CDR1 is SEHNR and CDR2 is FQNEAQ (reference sequence). The CDR3 has 13 amino acids. Trimming removed 0 bases at V and 10 bases at J, with 12 bases between. CDR3 DNA sequence: TGTGCCAGCAGCTTAGCGCTGGGCGTTGGAGCTTTCTTT. Translation: CASSLALGVGAFF.

The chain recombines TRBV10-3 with TRBJ2-3; either TRBD1 or TRBD2 may fit D (7 bases each). CDR3 length: 15 amino acids. Between the trimmed V and J ends, which lost 3 bases and 4 bases, there was a span of 14 bases. CDR1 is ENHRY, CDR2 SYGVKD, per germline. The CDR3 coding sequence is TGTGCCATCAGTGACCAGGGGGGGATCGCAGATACGCAGTATTTT. Translated, it gives CAISDQGGIADTQYF.

The chain employs TRBV11-2 and TRBJ1-6; TRBD1 aligns across 7 bases. Unmatched junction bases numbered 5, after V lost 5 bases and J lost 7 bases. From germline, CDR1 is SGHAT and CDR2 FQNNGV. The CDR3 is made up of 14 amino acids. The CDR3 DNA reads as TGTGCCAGCAGCCCGGGACAGATCAATTCACCCCTCCACTTT. Its translation is CASSPGQINSPLHF. Using reference TRBV11-2 and TRBJ1-6 for the parts outside the CDR3, the full variable domain is EAGVAQSPRYKIIEKRQSVAFWCNPISGHATLYWYQQILGQGPKLLIQFQNNGVVDDSQLPKDRFSAERLKGVDSTLKIQPAKLEDSAVYLCASSPGQINSPLHFGNGTRLTVT.

The V and J genes are TRBV5-1 and TRBJ1-3; D is uncertain. This CDR3 region has 16 residues. Germline-derived CDR1 and CDR2 are SGHRS and YFSETQ. V shed 1 base and J shed 0 bases, with 11 bases lying between them. CDR3 protein: CASSLWTRNSGNTIYF. The CDR3 region has the DNA TGCGCCAGCAGCTTGTGGACTAGGAACTCTGGAAACACCATATATTTT.

This clonotype was counted between two and nine times. The chain links TRBV9 to TRBJ2-6; D is undetermined. Germline V lookup: CDR1 SGDLS, CDR2 YYNGEE. The ends were cut back, 3 bases at V and 0 bases at J, with 10 bases in the middle. This CDR3 is 16 amino acids long. This chain's CDR3 is CASSAALSSGANVLTF. Written as DNA, the CDR3 is TGTGCCAGCAGCGCAGCATTAAGCTCTGGGGCCAACGTCCTGACTTTC.

This chain links TRBV4-3 with TRBJ2-1; a possible D gene is TRBD1 (5 bases). CDR1 is LGHNA, CDR2 YSLEER, per germline. V was trimmed by 0 bases and J by 5 bases, leaving 8 bases between them. CDR3 size: 14 residues. CDR3 sequence: CASSQDRANNEQFF. The CDR3 nucleotides are TGCGCCAGCAGCCAAGACAGGGCGAACAATGAGCAGTTCTTC.

This clonotype was recorded a few times. The chain is built from TRBV20-1 and TRBJ1-5; 7 nucleotides match TRBD1. Germline loops: CDR1 DFQATT, CDR2 SNEGSKA (reference sequence). The CDR3 is made up of 14 amino acids. After removal of 4 bases from V and 2 bases from J, the junction contained 5 bases not matched to a gene. The CDR3 nucleotides read TGCAGTGCTAAAACCGGACAGGGCAATCAGCCCCAGCATTTT. Its protein is CSAKTGQGNQPQHF.

This chain links TRBV20-1 with TRBJ2-2; TRBD2 matches 10 bases. CDR3 length: 16 amino acids. Germline lookup yields CDR1 DFQATT and CDR2 SNEGSKA (reference sequence). J lost 7 bases, V lost 4 bases, and 12 bases had no gene match. Written as DNA, the CDR3 is TGCAGTGCTAACCGCGGCAGCGGGGGGGCTCACGGGGAGCTGTTTTTT. This translates into CSANRGSGGAHGELFF.

The rearrangement joins TRBV5-1 to TRBJ1-1, with D uncertain. Germline values: CDR1 SGHRS, CDR2 YFSETQ. The CDR3 contains 12 residues. V was cut by 3 bases and J by 7 bases, with 10 bases left in between. CDR3: CASSSSVGEAFF. The CDR3 nucleotides are TGCGCCAGCAGCTCGAGCGTGGGTGAAGCTTTCTTT.

This clonotype was detected a few times. V is TRBV7-2 and J is TRBJ2-6; D is possibly TRBD1 (6 bases). V was cut by 5 bases and J by 0 bases, with 14 bases left in between. This CDR3 region has 17 residues. Looked up from germline, CDR1 is SGHTA and CDR2 is FQGNSA. CDR3 nucleotide sequence: TGTGCCAGCAGCCCCACCAGGGGTCGCTCTGGGGCCAACGTCCTGACTTTC. Translation gives CASSPTRGRSGANVLTF. Drawing the rest from reference TRBV7-2 and TRBJ2-6, the complete variable domain is GAGVSQSPSNKVTEKGKDVELRCDPISGHTALYWYRQSLGQGLEFLIYFQGNSAPDKSGLPSDRFSAERTGGSVSTLTIQRTQQEDSAVYLCASSPTRGRSGANVLTFGAGSRLTVL.

The sample holds many counts of this clonotype. DNA of the CDR3: TGTGCCAGCAGCTCCCAGGGAATTCGACGCAATCAGCCCCAGCATTTT. This codes for CASSSQGIRRNQPQHF. The chain joins TRBV7-8 to TRBJ1-5; the D gene is possibly TRBD1 (5 bases). Germline V lookup: CDR1 SGHVS, CDR2 FQNEAQ. The CDR3 has 16 residues. V lost 4 bases, J lost 2 bases, and 15 bases lay in between.

V and J are TRBV27 and TRBJ2-3; no firm D call. This CDR3 spans 14 amino acids. Per the germline V gene, CDR1 is MNHEY and CDR2 is SMNVEV (reference sequence). Trimming took off 4 bases at V and 0 bases at J, with 8 bases between the two ends. CDR3 in amino acids: CASSSKGSTDTQYF. The CDR3 coding sequence is TGTGCCAGCAGTTCGAAGGGAAGCACAGATACGCAGTATTTT.

This clonotype was detected a few times. The V and J genes are TRBV5-1 and TRBJ2-7, with D possibly TRBD1 on 5 matching bases. The CDR3 length is 15 residues. Germline V CDR1 and CDR2: SGHRS, YFSETQ. V was clipped by 4 bases and J by 4 bases, with 18 bases between them. The CDR3 sequence is CASSQYDRYFYEQYV. CDR3 nucleotides: TGCGCCAGCAGCCAATACGACAGATATTTTTACGAGCAGTACGTC.

Only a few counts were recorded for this clonotype. This sequence joins TRBV29-1 and TRBJ2-5; D remains unclear. V lost 1 base and J 1 base, leaving 4 bases between the germline ends. Germline V gives CDR1 SQVTM, CDR2 ANQGSEA. This CDR3 is 12 amino acids long. The CDR3 loop reads CSVEVFQETQYF. The CDR3 DNA sequence: TGCAGCGTTGAAGTCTTCCAAGAGACCCAGTACTTC.

The V gene is TRBV6-2 or TRBV6-3, the J gene TRBJ1-5; D gene unclear. V lost 6 bases, J lost 7 bases, and 10 bases lay in between. Germline V gene data show CDR1 as MNHEY and CDR2 as SVGEGT. The CDR3 spans 12 residues. The CDR3 sequence is CASRSYLQPQHF. The CDR3 DNA sequence: TGTGCCAGCAGGTCATATCTCCAGCCCCAGCATTTT.

J is TRBJ2-1 and V is TRBV6-4, with D tentatively TRBD2 (7 bases). Germline CDR1 MRHNA, CDR2 SNTAGT. Trimming took off 3 bases at V and 0 bases at J, with 12 bases between the two ends. This CDR3 spans 16 amino acids. CDR3 loop: CASSEGGLSSYNEQFF. CDR3 bases: TGTGCCAGCAGTGAGGGGGGGCTCAGCTCCTACAATGAGCAGTTCTTC.

In its sample, this clonotype was seen a few times. The rearrangement links TRBV11-2 to TRBJ1-4; weak D call: TRBD1 (6 bases). V was trimmed by 5 bases and J by 6 bases, leaving 10 bases between them. There are 13 residues in the CDR3. CDR1 is SGHAT and CDR2 is FQNNGV in the germline V gene. CDR3 nucleotide sequence: TGTGCCAGCAGCCCCTCAGGGGATGAAAAACTGTTTTTT. Amino acids: CASSPSGDEKLFF.

This chain links TRBV7-9 with TRBJ2-5, with 9 bases that match TRBD2. Germline CDR1 SEHNR, CDR2 FQNEAQ (reference sequence). Losses at the gene ends were 3 bases for V and 4 bases for J; bases not matched to a gene: 9. The CDR3 length is 16 residues. CDR3 sequence (DNA): TGTGCCAGCAGCTTTATCCGCGGGGGGGTTCGAGAGACCCAGTACTTC. Protein sequence: CASSFIRGGVRETQYF.

This clonotype was counted at least ten times. This chain joins TRBV5-1 and TRBJ1-6; D gene ambiguous. Looked up from germline, CDR1 is SGHRS and CDR2 is YFSETQ. Trimming left V 5 bases short and J 7 bases short, with 13 bases between. The CDR3 has 14 residues. CDR3 sequence (DNA): TGCGCCAGCAGGTCGACTGGGAGGAATTCACCCCTCCACTTT. It codes for CASRSTGRNSPLHF.

In its sample, this clonotype was seen a few times. The chain uses TRBV7-2 and TRBJ2-7; either TRBD1 or TRBD2 may supply D (5 bases each). This CDR3 has 14 amino acids. Trimming took 5 bases from V and 1 from J, leaving 12 bases between them. Germline lookup yields CDR1 SGHTA and CDR2 FQGNSA. CDR3 DNA: TGTGCCAGCAGCCAGGGACGGACTTCCTACGAGCAGTACTTC. This sequence encodes CASSQGRTSYEQYF.